These 13 T cell receptor beta chains were all obtained from the same sample, sequenced in a study of T cells in Graves' hyperthyroidism and ophthalmopathy. Template material for amplifying TCR beta CDR3 regions consisted of RNA transcripts. The HTBI primer set served for first-round RT-PCR of the TCR CDR3. TCRdb passed the multiplex PCR reads through MiXCR, listing each CDR3 protein once. The table records hundreds of thousands of distinct CDR3 sequences, more than 15% of them present only once. The sequencing sample was made of blood. The receptors stem from a woman younger than 30 with Graves' hyperthyroidism.

This clonotype was counted many times. The rearrangement links TRBV11-3 to TRBJ2-1, with a possible D match to TRBD1 (6 bases). This CDR3 is built from 14 residues. Between the trimmed V and J ends, which lost 5 bases and 5 bases, there was a span of 13 bases. Germline loops: CDR1 SGHNT, CDR2 YENEEA. The CDR3 loop reads CASSVRTVNNEQFF. As DNA, the CDR3 is TGTGCCAGCAGCGTCCGGACAGTAAACAATGAGCAGTTCTTC.

This clonotype was seen many times. CDR3 sequence: CASSTSRTVFTDTQYF. The CDR3 coding sequence is TGTGCCAGCAGCACATCCAGGACAGTTTTCACGGATACGCAGTATTTT. This chain connects TRBV6-1 to TRBJ2-3, with D possibly TRBD1 on 6 matching bases. In germline, CDR1 is MNHNS, CDR2 SASEGT. V lost 6 bases, J lost 6 bases, and 22 bases lay in between. This CDR3 contains 16 residues.

The sample holds a few counts of this clonotype. V and J are TRBV4-1 and TRBJ2-1; 7 bases align to TRBD1. The germline CDR1 and CDR2 sequences are MGHRA and YSYEKL. V lost 3 bases, J lost 8 bases, and 7 bases stayed unmatched. The CDR3 covers 14 residues. CDR3 loop: CASSHMTGSDEQFF. The CDR3, as DNA: TGCGCCAGCAGCCATATGACAGGGAGCGATGAGCAGTTCTTC.

This clonotype occurred a few times. This chain uses TRBV20-1 with TRBJ2-3; 9 positions agree with TRBD2. V was pared by 5 bases and J by 0 bases, with 6 bases of the junction left unmatched. Germline assignment: CDR1 DFQATT and CDR2 SNEGSKA (reference sequence). The CDR3 loop spans 15 amino acids. The CDR3 loop is CSAPPSGTSTDTQYF. The CDR3 DNA is TGCAGTGCTCCCCCTAGCGGGACGAGCACAGATACGCAGTATTTT.

This clonotype has a count of ten or more. The V and J genes are TRBV9 and TRBJ2-7; D gene uncertain. V lost 2 bases, J lost 0 bases, and 12 bases lay in between. Per the germline V gene, CDR1 is SGDLS and CDR2 is YYNGEE. The CDR3 totals 15 residues. The CDR3 DNA reads TGTGCCAGCAGCGTTAGGACGGAGAGCTCCTACGAGCAGTACTTC. Amino acids: CASSVRTESSYEQYF.

The chain is built from TRBV19 and TRBJ1-1; 7 bases map to TRBD1. V shed 6 bases and J 0 bases; nucleotides not matched to a gene: 13. The CDR3 runs 17 residues. Germline CDR1 LNHDA, CDR2 SQIVND (reference sequence). CDR3 protein: CASRRQGKSDLNTEAFF. The CDR3, as DNA: TGTGCCAGTAGACGACAGGGTAAATCGGATTTGAACACTGAAGCTTTCTTT.

This clonotype has ten or more counts. The chain joins TRBV30 to TRBJ1-4; D unresolved. Germline loops: CDR1 GTSNPN, CDR2 SVGIG (reference sequence). The CDR3 runs 11 residues. V gave up 3 bases and J gave up 8 bases, with 7 bases separating them. The CDR3 region is CAWRRMEKLFF. The CDR3 nucleotides are TGTGCCTGGAGAAGGATGGAAAAACTGTTTTTT.

This chain connects TRBV15 to TRBJ1-4; D gene unclear. The V end lost 1 base, the J end lost 3 bases, and 6 bases lay between the germline ends. CDR3 length: 14 amino acids. Germline CDR1 LNHNV, CDR2 YYDKDF (reference sequence). The CDR3 region is CATSRVGANEKLFF. The DNA of the CDR3 is TGTGCCACCAGCAGAGTTGGGGCTAATGAAAAACTGTTTTTT.

This clonotype occurred many times. The CDR3 is CSAGRTSGASSTDTQYF. For the CDR3, the DNA is TGCAGTGCAGGAAGGACTAGCGGGGCCTCTAGCACAGATACGCAGTATTTT. The chain carries TRBV20-1 and TRBJ2-3; 12 bases align to TRBD2. V shed 6 bases, J shed 0 bases, and the junction held 10 bases outside the gene matches. Germline assignment: CDR1 DFQATT and CDR2 SNEGSKA (reference sequence). The CDR3 loop spans 17 amino acids.

This clonotype was detected ten times or more. The V and J genes are TRBV5-1 and TRBJ2-1; 7 nucleotides match TRBD2. Germline V gene data show CDR1 as SGHRS and CDR2 as YFSETQ. This CDR3 has 15 residues. With 4 bases clipped from V and 5 bases from J, the junction kept 9 bases outside the gene matches. The CDR3 bases are TGCGCCAGCAGCCCGGACGGGGGGACGAACAATGAGCAGTTCTTC. Its translation is CASSPDGGTNNEQFF.

This clonotype was observed once. The conserved closing phenylalanine or tryptophan is absent in this CDR3, likely reflecting a read error. CDR3: CATSRDLDLGTYEQYL. For the CDR3, the DNA is TGTGCCACCAGCAGAGATCTGGACTTAGGGACCTACGAGCAGTACCTC. The chain links TRBV15 to TRBJ2-7; possibly TRBD2 for D (5 bases). The germline V gene encodes CDR1 LNHNV and CDR2 YYDKDF (reference sequence). With 0 bases removed from V and 2 bases from J, the gap between germline ends came to 14 bases. The CDR3 loop spans 16 amino acids.

This clonotype has more than one count but fewer than ten. One end of the junction fails to match germline, which may point to a read error. This rearrangement joins TRBV20-1 to TRBJ2-3; D tentatively reads TRBD1 or TRBD2 (6 bases each). Germline CDR1 reads DFQATT; CDR2 reads SNEGSKA (reference sequence). The CDR3 has 12 amino acids. The DNA of the CDR3 is TGCAGTGCTACCGGGGGACAAGATGCGCAGTATTTT. Translated: CSATGGQDAQYF.

In its sample, this clonotype was seen a few times. The rearrangement links TRBV18 to TRBJ1-4; TRBD1 aligns across 10 bases. V trimming: 6 bases; J trimming: 0 bases; junction bases outside the gene matches: 13. Germline V gene lookup returns CDR1 KGHSH and CDR2 LQKENI. The CDR3 sequence is 19 residues long. CDR3 sequence: CASSFRDRGGIATNEKLFF. The CDR3 region has the DNA TGTGCCAGCTCGTTCCGGGACAGGGGAGGCATTGCAACTAATGAAAAACTGTTTTTT.